These T cell receptor beta chains were read from a single sample in a study of T cells in Graves' hyperthyroidism and ophthalmopathy. TCRdb re-derived calls from the multiplex PCR reads in MiXCR, one entry per CDR3 protein. The table shows 450,000 to 500,000 distinct CDR3 sequences, with 22% occurring only once. Input material: blood. The receptors here all came from a woman in her 70s with Graves' ophthalmopathy. Both conserved end residues are part of each CDR3. The order of the fields is J gene, V gene, clone size, CDR3 length, D gene, CDR3 protein, CDR3 DNA. The D gene is left open where the match is weak. The size of a clone is reported for some rows only, either as once, few or many, or as a class for expanded clones.

TRBJ1-5 TRBV4-2 few 14 . CASSQGAKGSPQHF TGTGCCAGCAGCCAAGGGGCTAAGGGATCGCCCCAGCATTTT
TRBJ1-5 TRBV13 medium-sized 15 . CASSAGWGVGQPQHF TGTGCCAGCAGCGCCGGGTGGGGGGTAGGTCAGCCCCAGCATTTT
TRBJ2-7 TRBV28 many 17 TRBD2 CASKDGIGGRGRGEQYF TGTGCCAGCAAGGATGGAATCGGCGGGAGGGGTCGGGGCGAGCAGTACTTC
TRBJ2-7 TRBV6-6 . 19 TRBD2 CASSYSKGLSTSGSDEQYF TGTGCCAGCAGTTACTCCAAGGGGCTAAGTACTAGCGGGAGCGACGAGCAGTACTTC
TRBJ2-1 TRBV5-1 once 15 TRBD2 CASNNPSGRLNEQFF TGCGCCAGCAACAATCCTAGCGGGAGGCTCAATGAGCAGTTCTTC
TRBJ2-2 TRBV6-1 few 15 TRBD1 CASDPDRVNTGELFF TGTGCCAGCGACCCGGACAGGGTAAACACCGGGGAGCTGTTTTTT
TRBJ2-5 TRBV6-1 . 15 TRBD2 CASSALAGVEETQYF TGTGCCAGCAGTGCACTAGCGGGAGTCGAGGAGACCCAGTACTTC
TRBJ2-1 TRBV20-1 . 15 TRBD2 CSAREGGGLSNEQFF TGCAGTGCTAGAGAGGGGGGAGGGCTTTCCAATGAGCAGTTCTTC
TRBJ2-3 TRBV10-3 many 11 . CAIKGTDTQYF TGTGCCATCAAGGGCACAGATACGCAGTATTTT
TRBJ1-2 TRBV30 . 15 . CAWSRGHASNYGYTF TGTGCCTGGAGTAGGGGACATGCTTCTAACTATGGCTACACCTTC
TRBJ1-2 TRBV7-2 many 12 . CASSRDAYGYTF TGTGCCAGCAGCCGGGACGCCTATGGCTACACCTTC
TRBJ1-1 TRBV7-9 few 14 . CASVPDGSNTEAFF TGTGCCAGCGTCCCCGACGGGTCGAACACTGAAGCTTTCTTT
TRBJ2-4 TRBV19 . 13 TRBD1 CASRSQGENIQYF TGTGCCAGTAGGAGTCAGGGGGAAAACATTCAGTACTTC
TRBJ2-1 TRBV7-2 few 14 . CASSLGPAANEQFF TGTGCCAGCAGCTTAGGCCCAGCGGCAAATGAGCAGTTCTTC
TRBJ2-2 TRBV12-3/TRBV12-4 . 14 . CASSATTGPGELFF TGTGCCAGCAGTGCCACAACAGGGCCCGGGGAGCTGTTTTTT
TRBJ2-1 TRBV18 . 15 TRBD1 CASSPGQGAVNEQFF TGTGCCAGCTCACCGGGACAGGGGGCTGTCAATGAGCAGTTCTTC
TRBJ1-3 TRBV7-9 once 17 . CASSLAKAGPSGNTIYF TGTGCCAGCAGCTTAGCGAAGGCAGGTCCGTCTGGAAACACCATATATTTT
TRBJ1-2 TRBV12-3/TRBV12-4 many 15 TRBD1 CASSGGAGGNYGYTF TGTGCCAGCAGTGGGGGGGCAGGGGGCAACTATGGCTACACCTTC
TRBJ2-7 TRBV28 many 15 . CASSGDGSGRDEQYF TGTGCCAGCAGTGGCGACGGGTCGGGACGGGACGAGCAGTACTTC
TRBJ1-1 TRBV5-1 few 15 . CASSGTGSQASEAFF TGCGCCAGCAGCGGGACCGGCTCACAGGCGTCCGAAGCTTTCTTT
TRBJ2-5 TRBV5-4 few 17 TRBD2 CASSSGSGLAAQETQYF TGTGCCAGCAGCTCGGGGTCAGGACTAGCGGCCCAAGAGACCCAGTACTTC
TRBJ2-1 TRBV6-1 few 11 . CASRTKNEQFF TGTGCCAGCAGGACTAAAAATGAGCAGTTCTTC
TRBJ1-1 TRBV7-9 . 15 . CASSSSIPGYTEAFF TGTGCCAGCAGCAGTTCGATCCCGGGCTACACTGAAGCTTTCTTT
TRBJ2-3 TRBV19 once 14 . CATLGVWNTDTQYF TGTGCCACCCTGGGTGTTTGGAACACAGATACGCAGTATTTT